Reported below is one TCR beta chain. This sample was taken from a study of graft-versus-host responses after intestinal transplantation. As for the study in general: Transplant recipients had multivisceral, liver-intestinal, or isolated intestinal grafts.

Germline CDR1 reads SGDLS; CDR2 reads YYNGEE. The V gene lost 4 bases and the J gene lost 5 bases, with 14 bases spanning the gap. The CDR3 sequence is 14 residues long. Graft tissue processing released intraepithelial and lamina propria lymphocytes. Profiled with immunoSEQ multiplex PCR; TCRdb holds only in-frame clones, not every one. This sample yields 35,000 to 40,000 clones, of which approximately 86% are seen a single time; about a sixth belongs to the top ten. Sequenced material: ileum tissue, taken around 190 days after intestinal transplant. The chain is built from TRBV9 and TRBJ2-3; no clear D gene. The receptor was derived from a human patient who received an intestinal transplant, so some T cells may come from the graft donor. The chain's CDR3 is CASSPFDSRDTQYF. The CDR3 DNA reads TGTGCCAGCAGCCCATTTGATAGTAGAGATACGCAGTATTTT.